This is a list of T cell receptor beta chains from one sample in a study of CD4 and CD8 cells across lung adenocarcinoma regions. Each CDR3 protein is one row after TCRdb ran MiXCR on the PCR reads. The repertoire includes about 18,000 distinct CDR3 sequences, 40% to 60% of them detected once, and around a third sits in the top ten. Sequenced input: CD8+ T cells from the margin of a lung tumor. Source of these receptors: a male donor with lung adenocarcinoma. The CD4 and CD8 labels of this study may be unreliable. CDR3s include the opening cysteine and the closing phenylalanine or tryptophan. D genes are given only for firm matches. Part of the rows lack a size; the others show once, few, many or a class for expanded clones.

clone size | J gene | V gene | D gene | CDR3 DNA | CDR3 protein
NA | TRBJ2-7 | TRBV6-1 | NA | TGTGCCAGCAGTGAAATTGTAGCGGACGAGCAGTACTTC | CASSEIVADEQYF
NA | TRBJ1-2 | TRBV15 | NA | TGTGCCACCAGCAGAGACGGTTTACCGGGCTACACCTTC | CATSRDGLPGYTF
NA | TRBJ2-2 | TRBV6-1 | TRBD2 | TGTGCCAGCAGAAGACTAGCGGGTAACACCGGGGAGCTGTTTTTT | CASRRLAGNTGELFF
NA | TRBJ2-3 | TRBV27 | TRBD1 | TGTGCCAGCAGTTTCGAGGGTGGGGGCACAGGGGCGCAGTATTTT | CASSFEGGGTGAQYF
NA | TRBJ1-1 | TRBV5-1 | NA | TGCGCCAGCAGCTCTGGACAGCCGAACACTGAAGCTTTCTTT | CASSSGQPNTEAFF
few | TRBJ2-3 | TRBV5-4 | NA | TGTGCCTCTTTCCGGGACACAGATACGCAGTATTTT | CASFRDTDTQYF
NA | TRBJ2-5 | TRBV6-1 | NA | TGTGCCAGCAGCTCTACGAATTATGGTGAGACCCAGTACTTC | CASSSTNYGETQYF
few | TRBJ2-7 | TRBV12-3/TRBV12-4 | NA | TGTGCCAGCAGCACTTTGGCAGAATCCTACGAGCAGTACTTC | CASSTLAESYEQYF
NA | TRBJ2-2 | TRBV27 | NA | TGTGCCAGCAGTAGGCACGCGAACACCGGGGAGCTGTTTTTT | CASSRHANTGELFF
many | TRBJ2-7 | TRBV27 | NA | TGTGCCAGCACCACGCCTGCGGAAATATCCTACGAGCAGTACTTC | CASTTPAEISYEQYF
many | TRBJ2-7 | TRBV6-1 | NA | TGTGCCAGCAAGATAGAAGCACACTCCTACGAGCAGTACTTC | CASKIEAHSYEQYF
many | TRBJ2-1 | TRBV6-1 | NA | TGTGCCAGCTCACTAGGGAAATTCAATGAGCAGTTCTTC | CASSLGKFNEQFF
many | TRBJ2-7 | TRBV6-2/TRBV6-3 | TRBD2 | TGTGCCAGCAGTTACACATTAGGAGGGACTAGCGGGATCTACGAGCAGTACTTC | CASSYTLGGTSGIYEQYF
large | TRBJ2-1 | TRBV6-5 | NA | TGTGCCAGCAGTGGCTCGAGGGCTAGCGCGAAGTCCTACAATGAGCAGTTCTTC | CASSGSRASAKSYNEQFF
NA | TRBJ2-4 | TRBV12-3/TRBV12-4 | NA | TGTGCCAGCAGGGTTACTGGGGGACAAGACAAAGACATTCAGTACTTC | CASRVTGGQDKDIQYF
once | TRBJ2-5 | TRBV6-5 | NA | TGTGCCAGCAGTTACGGATGGACTCGGAGGGCAGAGACCCAGTACTTC | CASSYGWTRRAETQYF
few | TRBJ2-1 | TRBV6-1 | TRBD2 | TGTGCCAGCAGTGAGTTTCGGGGGGGTTTGAATGAGCAGTTCTTC | CASSEFRGGLNEQFF
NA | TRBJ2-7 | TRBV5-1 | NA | TGCGCCAGCAGCTCCGACCCTTATGGAGAGCAGTACTTC | CASSSDPYGEQYF
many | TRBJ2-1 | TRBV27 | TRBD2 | TGTGCCAGCCGCTGGGGAGGGACTGAGCAGTTCTTC | CASRWGGTEQFF
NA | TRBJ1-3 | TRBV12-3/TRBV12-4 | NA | TGTGCCAGCAGTCCCAGGGTTAGTGGAAACACCATATATTTT | CASSPRVSGNTIYF
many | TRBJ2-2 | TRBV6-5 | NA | TGTGCCAGCAGTTACTCGACGCTCCTTGTCACCGGGGAGCTGTTTTTT | CASSYSTLLVTGELFF
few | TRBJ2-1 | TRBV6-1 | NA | TGTGCCAGCACTGAGGGATTCAATGAGCAGTTCTTC | CASTEGFNEQFF
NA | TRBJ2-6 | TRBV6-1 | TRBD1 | TGTGCCAGCAGTAAGACTTGGACAGGGTTGCTCTCTGGGGCCAACGTCCTGACTTTC | CASSKTWTGLLSGANVLTF
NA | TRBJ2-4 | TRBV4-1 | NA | TGCGCCAGCGGCCAGGGGGGGGGGGCCAAAAATACGCAGTACTTC | CASGQGGGAKNTQYF
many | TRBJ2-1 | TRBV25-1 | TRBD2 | TGTGCCAGCAGTCGATCCGGGACTAGAAATGAGCAGTTCTTC | CASSRSGTRNEQFF
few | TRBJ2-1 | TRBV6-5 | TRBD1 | TGTGCCAGCAGTTACCACAGGGGGAGTTCAAAGGGGAATTACAATGAGCAGTTCTTC | CASSYHRGSSKGNYNEQFF
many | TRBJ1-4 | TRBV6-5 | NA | TGTGCCAGCAGTCACCGGGGGTGGTGGGCTAATGAAAAACTGTTTTTT | CASSHRGWWANEKLFF
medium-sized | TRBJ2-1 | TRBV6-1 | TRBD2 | TGTGCCAGCAGTAGGCTAGCGGGAGGGCCTAACAATGAGCAGTTCTTC | CASSRLAGGPNNEQFF
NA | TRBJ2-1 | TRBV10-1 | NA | TGCGCCAGCAGTTTGTCCAGGGGAGCCAACAATGAGCAGTTCTTC | CASSLSRGANNEQFF
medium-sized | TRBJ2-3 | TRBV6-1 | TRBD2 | TGTGCCAGCAGGACCAGCGGGGGCACAGATACGCAGTATTTT | CASRTSGGTDTQYF
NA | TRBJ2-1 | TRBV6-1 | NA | TGTGCCAGCAGTGAAGCGGGCAGTCGGCAGTTCTTC | CASSEAGSRQFF
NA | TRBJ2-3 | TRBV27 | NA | TGTGCCAGCAGTTCCACAGAGACGCAGTATTTC | CASSSTETQYF
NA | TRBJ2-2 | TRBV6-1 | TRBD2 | TGTGCCAGCCGGCAGGCCGGGACTAGCAGGAGCGGGGAGCTGTTTTTT | CASRQAGTSRSGELFF
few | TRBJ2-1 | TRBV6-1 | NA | TGTGCCAGCAGTCGTGCCCCGGGACCCACAGCCAATGAGCAGTTCTTC | CASSRAPGPTANEQFF
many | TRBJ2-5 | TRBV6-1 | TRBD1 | TGTGCCAGCAGTAGACGACAGGGGGCCGGTCTGGAGACCCAGTACTTC | CASSRRQGAGLETQYF
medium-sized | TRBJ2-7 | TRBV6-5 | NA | TGTGCCAGCAGTTACTTCGACCTCCGGGAGATCTCCTACGAGCAGTACTTC | CASSYFDLREISYEQYF
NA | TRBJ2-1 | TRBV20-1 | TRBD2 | TGCAGTGCTCGCCCCCAGGGACTAGCGGGATATGAGCAGTTCTTC | CSARPQGLAGYEQFF
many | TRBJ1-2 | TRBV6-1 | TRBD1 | TGTGCCAGCAGTGTTCAGGGGGGTGATGGCTACACCTTC | CASSVQGGDGYTF
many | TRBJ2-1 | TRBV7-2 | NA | TGTGCCAGCAGCTTAGGCTCCTACAATGAGCAGTTCTTC | CASSLGSYNEQFF
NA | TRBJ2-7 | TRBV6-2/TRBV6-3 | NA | TGTGCCAGCAGTTACTCGGACGAGCAGTACTTC | CASSYSDEQYF
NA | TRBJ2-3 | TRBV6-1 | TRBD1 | TGTGCCAGCAGTATCCGGGACAGCCTCGTGGATACGCAGTATTTT | CASSIRDSLVDTQYF
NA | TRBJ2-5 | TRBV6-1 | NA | TGTGCCAGCCAAGGCCCCCCTGCTAACGCTGCAGAGACCCAGTACTTC | CASQGPPANAAETQYF
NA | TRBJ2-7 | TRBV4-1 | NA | TGCGCCAGCAGCCAAGAGGGCGTGTGCACAGATACGCAGTACTTC | CASSQEGVCTDTQYF
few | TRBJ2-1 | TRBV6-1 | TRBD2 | TGTGCCAGCAGTGAATCTTGGCGGGGGGGCAACAATGAGCAGTTCTTC | CASSESWRGGNNEQFF
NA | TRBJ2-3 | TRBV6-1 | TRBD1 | TGTGCCAGGGGACAGGATGGCACAGAGACGCAGTATTTT | CARGQDGTETQYF
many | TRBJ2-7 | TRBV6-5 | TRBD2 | TGTGCCAGCAGTTACTCTGGGCTAGCGGGAGTCAAAGCCTACGAGCAGTACTTC | CASSYSGLAGVKAYEQYF
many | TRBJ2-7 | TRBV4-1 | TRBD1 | TGCGCCAGCAGCCTAAGGACAGGGAGGTTCGAGCAGTACTTC | CASSLRTGRFEQYF
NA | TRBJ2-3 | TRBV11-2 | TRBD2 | TGTGCCAGCAGCACTCGGACTAGCGGGAGCACAGATACGCAGTATTTT | CASSTRTSGSTDTQYF
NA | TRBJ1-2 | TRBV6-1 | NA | TGTGCCAGCACTAACAGGCAATGGGATGTTAACTATGGCTACACCTTC | CASTNRQWDVNYGYTF
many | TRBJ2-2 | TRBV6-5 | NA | TGTGCCAGCAGTTATGAAAGGGGCCGGGGCACCGGGGAGCTGTTTTTT | CASSYERGRGTGELFF
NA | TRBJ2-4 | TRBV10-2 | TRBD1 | TGCGCCACCCAGGGACAGGGGGGCCATCAGTACTTC | CATQGQGGHQYF
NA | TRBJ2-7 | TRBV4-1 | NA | TGCGCCAGCAGCCAAGATGCGGACGCGTACGAGCAGTACTTC | CASSQDADAYEQYF
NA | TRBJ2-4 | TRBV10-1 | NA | TGCGGCAGCCCTTCGGGGCAGGGAGCAAACAACAATCAGTACTTC | CGSPSGQGANNNQYF
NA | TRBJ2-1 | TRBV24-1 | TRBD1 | TGTGCCACCGGCTCGGACAGGGGGATCGATGAGCAGTTCTTC | CATGSDRGIDEQFF
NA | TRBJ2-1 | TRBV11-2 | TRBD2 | TGTGCCAGCAGCACCCGGACTAGCGGGCTCTACAATGAGCAGTTCTTC | CASSTRTSGLYNEQFF
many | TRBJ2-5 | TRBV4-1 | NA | TGCGCCAGCAGCCAAGAGGACGGGTGGGTGACCCAGTACTTC | CASSQEDGWVTQYF
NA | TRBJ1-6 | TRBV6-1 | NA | TGTGCCAGCAGTGAAGGGGGGTTTAGGAGCCAACCCCTCCACTTT | CASSEGGFRSQPLHF
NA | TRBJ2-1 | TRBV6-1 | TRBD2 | TGTGCCAGCAGTGAATACCAGCGGGAGTGGGATGAGCAGTTCTTC | CASSEYQREWDEQFF
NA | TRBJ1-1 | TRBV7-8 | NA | TGTGCCAGCAGCGAAACCGGGATCTTTAAAGGGACTGAAGCTTTCTTT | CASSETGIFKGTEAFF